Presented here are 5 T cell receptor beta chains from one specimen sequenced in a study of control samples from healthy donors and cancer patients. Data came from immunoSEQ multiplex PCR; TCRdb stores just in-frame clones and leaves some out. The repertoire includes tens of thousands of clones, more than 70% of them detected once, and approximately 40% sits in the top ten. Specimen: PBMCs. All receptors come from a man between 50 and 59 years old with head and neck cancer.

The J gene is TRBJ2-2, the V gene TRBV5-6; D not certain. This CDR3 contains 15 residues. V was cut by 4 bases and J by 4 bases, with 14 bases left in between. The germline V gene encodes CDR1 SGHDT and CDR2 YYEEEE. For the CDR3, the DNA is TGTGCCAGCAGCACCTTATTGGGAAGCACCGGGGAGCTGTTTTTT. Encoded protein: CASSTLLGSTGELFF.

The chain joins TRBV6-5 to TRBJ2-7; the D gene is possibly TRBD1 (6 bases). CDR3 length: 13 residues. Germline V gene lookup returns CDR1 MNHEY and CDR2 SVGAGI. Trimming shortened V by 6 bases and J by 2 bases, and 11 bases separated the two germline ends. For the CDR3, the DNA is TGTGCCAGCAGCTGGGACAACGCCTACGAGCAGTACTTC. This encodes CASSWDNAYEQYF.

The CDR3 coding sequence is TGTGCCAGCAGACCCGGGACTAGCGGTACCTACGAGCAGTACTTC. It encodes CASRPGTSGTYEQYF. The J gene is TRBJ2-7, the V gene TRBV28; 11 positions agree with TRBD2. The V gene's germline CDR1 is MDHEN and CDR2 SYDVKM. V was pared by 6 bases and J by 2 bases, with 6 bases of the junction left unmatched. The CDR3 has 15 residues.

The chain couples TRBV7-2 to TRBJ1-3; D remains ambiguous. Trimming took off 5 bases at V and 2 bases at J, with 7 bases between the two ends. Per the germline V gene, CDR1 is SGHTA and CDR2 is FQGNSA. The CDR3 has 13 residues. CDR3 residues: CASSPGTGNTIYF. CDR3 DNA sequence: TGTGCCAGCAGCCCTGGTACTGGAAACACCATATATTTT.

Only a few counts were recorded for this clone. The chain is built from TRBV7-8 and TRBJ1-1; D perhaps matches TRBD1 (5 bases). The CDR3 contains 13 residues. CDR1 is SGHVS and CDR2 is FQNEAQ in the germline V gene. V lost 4 bases and J lost 4, with 10 bases in between. The CDR3 loop is CASSSRVTTEAFF. As DNA, the CDR3 is TGTGCCAGCAGCTCCAGGGTAACCACTGAAGCTTTCTTT.